This paragraph covers one T cell receptor beta chain sequence. Its antigen is unknown. The data belong to a study of cytomegalovirus exposure and HLA in healthy donors. Study outcomes and limitations: In a later analysis, at a false discovery rate of 0.05, 17,000 or so TCR beta sequences matched HLA alleles. Only CMV serostatus was available as immune exposure information.

The CDR3 totals 15 residues. V was shortened by 0 bases and J by 0 bases, with 11 bases between the two germline ends. Germline CDR1 and CDR2: GTSNPN and SVGIG (reference sequence). The PCR made use of 60 Vbeta and 13 Jbeta primers. TCRdb's table, derived via immunoSEQ multiplex PCR, lists solely in-frame clones and lacks some. Of about 180,000 clones in the sample, 80% are singletons; the top ten hold 5.7%. Sequencing was done on a sample of PBMCs. The origin of this receptor is a middle-aged man in good health and CMV-seronegative. The chain recombines TRBV30 with TRBJ1-2; TRBD1 might be the D (5 bases). The CDR3 bases are TGTGCCTGGAGTGTAAGGAGGGGCACTAACTATGGCTACACCTTC. Translated, it gives CAWSVRRGTNYGYTF.